This TCR beta chain was recorded in a study of blood T cell repertoires in COVID-19. About the study: Whether acute or convalescent, the COVID-19 samples came from the United States, Italy and Spain. The analysed material was cDNA or gDNA that came from T cells, B-cell-depleted T cells, or PBMCs.

Clones were sequenced by immunoSEQ multiplex PCR, and TCRdb holds only the in-frame ones, with some missing. The repertoire holds approximately 100,000 clones, with more than 85% as singletons. Sequencing used peripheral blood. The clonotype comes from a human donor in a cohort sampled during active COVID-19.

CDR3 residues: CASRTGGAGGELFF. In DNA form, the CDR3 reads TGTGCCAGCAGGACAGGGGGCGCGGGCGGGGAGCTGTTTTTT. The gene calls are TRBV6-5 and TRBJ2-2, with 10 bases aligning to TRBD1. The V segment lost 6 bases and the J segment 7 bases; nucleotides outside the gene matches: 5. The germline V gene encodes CDR1 MNHEY and CDR2 SVGAGI. This CDR3 region has 14 residues.